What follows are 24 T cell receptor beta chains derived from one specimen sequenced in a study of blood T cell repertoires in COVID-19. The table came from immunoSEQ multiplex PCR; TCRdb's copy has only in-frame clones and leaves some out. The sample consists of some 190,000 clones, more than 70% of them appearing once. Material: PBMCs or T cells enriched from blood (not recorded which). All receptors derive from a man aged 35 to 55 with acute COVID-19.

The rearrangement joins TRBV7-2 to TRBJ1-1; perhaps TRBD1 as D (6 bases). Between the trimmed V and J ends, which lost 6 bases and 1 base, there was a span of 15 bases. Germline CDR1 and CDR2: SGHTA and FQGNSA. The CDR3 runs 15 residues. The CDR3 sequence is CASSLGGRWNTEAFF. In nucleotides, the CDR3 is TGTGCCAGCAGTCTAGGGGGACGTTGGAACACTGAAGCTTTCTTT.

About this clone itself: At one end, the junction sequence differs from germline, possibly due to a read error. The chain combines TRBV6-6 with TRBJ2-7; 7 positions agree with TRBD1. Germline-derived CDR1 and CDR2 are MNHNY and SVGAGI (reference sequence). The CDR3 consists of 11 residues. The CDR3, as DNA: TGTGCCAGCAGTCTGGACTGGACAGGAGACTTC. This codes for CASSLDWTGDF.

The CDR3 sequence is CASSSSGSARGTDTQYF. The CDR3 DNA sequence: TGCGCCAGCAGCTCTAGCGGCTCCGCGCGGGGCACAGATACGCAGTATTTT. The chain couples TRBV4-3 to TRBJ2-3, with 7 bases matching TRBD2. The CDR3 spans 17 residues. Trimming cost V 5 bases and J 1 base; bases outside gene matches: 12. CDR1 is LGHNA, CDR2 YSLEER, per germline.

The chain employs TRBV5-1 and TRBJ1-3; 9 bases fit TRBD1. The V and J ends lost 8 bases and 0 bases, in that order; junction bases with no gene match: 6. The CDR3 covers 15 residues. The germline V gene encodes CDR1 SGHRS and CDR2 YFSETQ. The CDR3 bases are TGCGCCAGTCGACAGGGGGTAAGCTCTGGAAACACCATATATTTT. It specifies CASRQGVSSGNTIYF.

The CDR3 reads CASSWGGAGNEQFF. The CDR3 bases are TGTGCCAGTAGTTGGGGAGGGGCTGGGAATGAGCAGTTCTTC. V and J are TRBV19 and TRBJ2-1; 7 bases agree with TRBD2. Germline CDR1 LNHDA, CDR2 SQIVND (reference sequence). V dropped 5 bases and J dropped 7; count of bases not matched to a gene: 8. The CDR3 spans 14 residues.

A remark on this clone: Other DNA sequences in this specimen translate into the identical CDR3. In nucleotides, the CDR3 is TGTGCCAGCTCACCGAGCGGGGGGGGGAATGAGCAGTTCTTC. It specifies CASSPSGGGNEQFF. The V call is TRBV18, the J call TRBJ2-1; the match to TRBD2 covers 10 bases. Per the germline V gene, CDR1 is KGHSH and CDR2 is LQKENI. Trimming removed 3 bases from V and 7 bases from J; junction bases left unmatched: 3. The CDR3 extends over 14 amino acids.

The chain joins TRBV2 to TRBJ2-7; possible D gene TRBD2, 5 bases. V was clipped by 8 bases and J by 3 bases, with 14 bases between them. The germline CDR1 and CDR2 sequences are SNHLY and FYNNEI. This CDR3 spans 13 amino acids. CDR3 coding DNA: TGTGCCAGCGGGAGACTTGCATACTACGAGCAGTACTTC. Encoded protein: CASGRLAYYEQYF.

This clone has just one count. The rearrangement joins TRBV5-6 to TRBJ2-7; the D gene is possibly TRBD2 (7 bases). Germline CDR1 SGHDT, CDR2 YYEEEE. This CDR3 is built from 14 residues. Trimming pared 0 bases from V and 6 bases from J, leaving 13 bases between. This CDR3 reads CASSLVSGGREQYF. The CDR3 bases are TGTGCCAGCAGCTTGGTCTCGGGGGGCCGCGAGCAGTACTTC.

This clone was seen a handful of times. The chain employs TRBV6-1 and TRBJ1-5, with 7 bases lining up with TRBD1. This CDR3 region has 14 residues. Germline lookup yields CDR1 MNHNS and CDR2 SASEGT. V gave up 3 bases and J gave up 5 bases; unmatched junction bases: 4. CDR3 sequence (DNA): TGTGCCAGCAGTGAGACAGGGCTGGATCAGCCCCAGCATTTT. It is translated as CASSETGLDQPQHF.

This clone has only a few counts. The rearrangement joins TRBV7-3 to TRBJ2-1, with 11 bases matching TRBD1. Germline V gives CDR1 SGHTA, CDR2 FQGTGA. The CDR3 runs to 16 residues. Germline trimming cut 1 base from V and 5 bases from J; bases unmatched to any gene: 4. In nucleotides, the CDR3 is TGTGCCAGCAGCTTAATTGGACAGGGGGCGGACAATGAGCAGTTCTTC. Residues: CASSLIGQGADNEQFF.

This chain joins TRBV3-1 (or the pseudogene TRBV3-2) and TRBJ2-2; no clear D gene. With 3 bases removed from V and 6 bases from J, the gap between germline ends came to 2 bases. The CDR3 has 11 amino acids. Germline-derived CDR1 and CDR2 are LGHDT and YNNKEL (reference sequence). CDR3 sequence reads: CASSHSGELFF. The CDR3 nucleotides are TGTGCCAGCAGCCACTCCGGGGAGCTGTTTTTT.

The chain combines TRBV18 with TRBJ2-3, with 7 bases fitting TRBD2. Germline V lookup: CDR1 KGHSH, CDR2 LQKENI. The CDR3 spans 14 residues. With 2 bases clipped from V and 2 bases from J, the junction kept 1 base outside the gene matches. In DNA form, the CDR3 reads TGTGCCAGCTCACCAGGACTAGACACAGATACGCAGTATTTT. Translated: CASSPGLDTDTQYF.

The CDR3 reads CASSHLPGQGNQPQHF. The CDR3 DNA reads as TGTGCCAGCAGCCACCTACCGGGACAGGGAAATCAGCCCCAGCATTTT. The chain carries TRBV4-2 and TRBJ1-5, with 9 positions matching TRBD1. Germline V gene lookup returns CDR1 LGHNA and CDR2 YNFKEQ. The CDR3 has 16 amino acids. The J segment lost 4 bases and the V segment lost 3 bases, leaving 7 bases of the junction unmatched.

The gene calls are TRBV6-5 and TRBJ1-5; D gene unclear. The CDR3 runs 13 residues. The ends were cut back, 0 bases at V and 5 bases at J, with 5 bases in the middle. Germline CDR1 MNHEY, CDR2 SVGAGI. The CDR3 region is CASSYSQDQPQHF. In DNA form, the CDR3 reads TGTGCCAGCAGTTACTCTCAGGATCAGCCCCAGCATTTT.

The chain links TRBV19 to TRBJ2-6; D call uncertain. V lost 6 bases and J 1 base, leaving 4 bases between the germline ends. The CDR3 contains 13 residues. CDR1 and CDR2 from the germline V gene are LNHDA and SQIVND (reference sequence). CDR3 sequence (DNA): TGTGCCAGTAGACAATCTGGGGCCAACGTCCTGACTTTC. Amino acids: CASRQSGANVLTF.

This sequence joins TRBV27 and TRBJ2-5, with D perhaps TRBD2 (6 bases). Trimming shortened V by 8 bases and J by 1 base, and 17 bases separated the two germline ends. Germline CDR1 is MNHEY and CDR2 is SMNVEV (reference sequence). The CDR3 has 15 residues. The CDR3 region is CASAGIARGQETQYF. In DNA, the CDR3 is TGTGCCAGCGCGGGGATCGCACGAGGCCAAGAGACCCAGTACTTC.

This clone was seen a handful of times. CDR3 sequence (DNA): TGTGCCAGCAGCCAAGAGCATCGGTCCCAGCAGTTCTTC. This sequence encodes CASSQEHRSQQFF. This chain uses TRBV14 with TRBJ2-1; no reliable D call. Trimming cost V 0 bases and J 11 bases, with 11 bases left between them. The CDR3 contains 13 residues. The germline V gene encodes CDR1 SGHDN and CDR2 FVKESK.

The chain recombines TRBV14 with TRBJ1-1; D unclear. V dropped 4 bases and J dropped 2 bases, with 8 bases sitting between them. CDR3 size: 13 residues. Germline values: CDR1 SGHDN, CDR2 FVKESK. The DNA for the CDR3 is TGTGCCAGCAGCCCAAGACAAAACACTGAAGCTTTCTTT. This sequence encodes CASSPRQNTEAFF.

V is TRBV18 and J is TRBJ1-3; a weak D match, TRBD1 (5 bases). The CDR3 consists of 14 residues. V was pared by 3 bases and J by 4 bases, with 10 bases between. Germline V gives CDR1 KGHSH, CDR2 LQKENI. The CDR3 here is CASSPGLRGNTIYF. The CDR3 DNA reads TGTGCCAGCTCACCGGGACTCCGGGGAAACACCATATATTTT.

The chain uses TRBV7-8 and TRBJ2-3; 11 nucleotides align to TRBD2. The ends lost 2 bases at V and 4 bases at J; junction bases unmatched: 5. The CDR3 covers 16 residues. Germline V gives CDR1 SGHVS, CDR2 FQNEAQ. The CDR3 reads CASSLKLAGEADTQYF. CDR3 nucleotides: TGTGCCAGCAGCTTAAAACTAGCGGGGGAAGCAGATACGCAGTATTTT.

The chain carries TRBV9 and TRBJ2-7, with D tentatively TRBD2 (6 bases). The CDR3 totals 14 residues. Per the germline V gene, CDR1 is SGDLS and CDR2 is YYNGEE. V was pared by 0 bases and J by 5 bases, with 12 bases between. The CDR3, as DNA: TGTGCCAGCAGCGTAGGGGGGTCGGGGGACGAGCAGTACTTC. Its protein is CASSVGGSGDEQYF.

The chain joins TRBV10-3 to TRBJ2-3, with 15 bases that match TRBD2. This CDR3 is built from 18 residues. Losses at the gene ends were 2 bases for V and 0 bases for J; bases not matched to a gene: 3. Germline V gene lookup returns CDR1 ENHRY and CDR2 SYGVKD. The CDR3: CAISEPGLAGGSTDTQYF. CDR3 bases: TGTGCCATCAGTGAGCCGGGACTAGCGGGAGGAAGCACAGATACGCAGTATTTT.

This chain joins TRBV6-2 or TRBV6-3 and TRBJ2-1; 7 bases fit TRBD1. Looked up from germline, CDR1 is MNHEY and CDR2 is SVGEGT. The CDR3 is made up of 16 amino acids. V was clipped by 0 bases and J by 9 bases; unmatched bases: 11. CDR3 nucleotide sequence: TGTGCCAGCAGTTACTCGATCTTCTCAGGGGGTGGTGAGCAGTTCTTC. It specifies CASSYSIFSGGGEQFF.

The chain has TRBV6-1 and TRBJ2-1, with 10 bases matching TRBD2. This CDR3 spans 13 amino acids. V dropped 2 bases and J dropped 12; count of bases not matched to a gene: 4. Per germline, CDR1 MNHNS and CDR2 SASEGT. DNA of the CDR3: TGTGCCAGCAGTGAAACTAGCGGGAATAGGCAGTTCTTC. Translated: CASSETSGNRQFF.